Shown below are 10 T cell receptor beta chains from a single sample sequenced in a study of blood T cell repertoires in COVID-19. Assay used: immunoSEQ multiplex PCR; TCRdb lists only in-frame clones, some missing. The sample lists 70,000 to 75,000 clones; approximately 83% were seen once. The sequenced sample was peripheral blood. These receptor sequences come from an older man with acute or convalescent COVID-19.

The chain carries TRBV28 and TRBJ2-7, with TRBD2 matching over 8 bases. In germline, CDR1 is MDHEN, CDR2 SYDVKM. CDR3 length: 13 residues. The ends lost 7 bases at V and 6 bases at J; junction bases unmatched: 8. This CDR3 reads CASTGTSVTEQYF. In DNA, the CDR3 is TGTGCCAGCACTGGGACTAGTGTAACCGAGCAGTACTTC.

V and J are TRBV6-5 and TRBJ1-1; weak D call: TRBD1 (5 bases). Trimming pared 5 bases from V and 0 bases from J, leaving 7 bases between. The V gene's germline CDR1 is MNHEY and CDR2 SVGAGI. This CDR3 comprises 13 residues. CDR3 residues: CASSRTMNTEAFF. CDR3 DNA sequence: TGTGCCAGCAGTAGGACAATGAACACTGAAGCTTTCTTT.

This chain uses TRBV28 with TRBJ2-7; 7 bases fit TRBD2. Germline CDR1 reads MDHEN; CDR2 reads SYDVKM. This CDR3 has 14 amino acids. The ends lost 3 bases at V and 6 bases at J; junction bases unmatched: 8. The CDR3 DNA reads TGTGCCAGCAGTTTTACGGGGAGGGGCGGCGAGCAGTACTTC. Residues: CASSFTGRGGEQYF.

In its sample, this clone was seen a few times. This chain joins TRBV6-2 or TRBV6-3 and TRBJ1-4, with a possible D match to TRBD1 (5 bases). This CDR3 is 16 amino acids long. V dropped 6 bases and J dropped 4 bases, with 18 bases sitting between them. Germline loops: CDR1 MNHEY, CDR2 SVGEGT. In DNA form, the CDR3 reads TGTGCCAGCAGCAAAAGAAAACAGGATTTTAATGAAAAACTGTTTTTT. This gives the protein CASSKRKQDFNEKLFF.

The CDR3 coding sequence is TGTGCCAGCAGTTTACGGGAGGGTGAAAAACTGTTTTTT. Protein product: CASSLREGEKLFF. The rearrangement joins TRBV12-3 or TRBV12-4 to TRBJ1-4; D gene uncertain. V was pared by 2 bases and J by 7 bases, with 8 bases between. This CDR3 spans 13 amino acids.

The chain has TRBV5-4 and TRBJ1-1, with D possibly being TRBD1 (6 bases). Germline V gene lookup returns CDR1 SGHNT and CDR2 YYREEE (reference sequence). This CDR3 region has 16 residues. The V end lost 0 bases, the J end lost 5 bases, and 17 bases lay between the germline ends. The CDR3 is CASSLEGGGARTEAFF. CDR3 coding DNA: TGTGCCAGCAGCTTGGAAGGAGGGGGGGCCAGAACTGAAGCTTTCTTT.

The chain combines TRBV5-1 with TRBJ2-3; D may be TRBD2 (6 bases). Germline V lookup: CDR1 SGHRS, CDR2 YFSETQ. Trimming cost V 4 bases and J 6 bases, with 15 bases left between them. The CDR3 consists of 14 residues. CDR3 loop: CASSLKTSPDTQYF. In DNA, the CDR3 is TGCGCCAGCAGCCTGAAAACTAGCCCGGATACGCAGTATTTT.

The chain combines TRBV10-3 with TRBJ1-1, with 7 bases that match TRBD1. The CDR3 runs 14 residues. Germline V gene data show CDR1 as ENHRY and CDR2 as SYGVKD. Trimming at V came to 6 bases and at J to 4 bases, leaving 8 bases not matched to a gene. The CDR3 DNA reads TGTGCCATCAGCGAGGGACAGACGATCACTGAAGCTTTCTTT. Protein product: CAISEGQTITEAFF.

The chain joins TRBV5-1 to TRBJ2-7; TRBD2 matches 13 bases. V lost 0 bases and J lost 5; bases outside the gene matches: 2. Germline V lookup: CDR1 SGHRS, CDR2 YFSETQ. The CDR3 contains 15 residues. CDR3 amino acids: CASSLVGTSGNEQYF. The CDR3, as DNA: TGCGCCAGCAGCTTGGTTGGGACTAGCGGGAACGAGCAGTACTTC.

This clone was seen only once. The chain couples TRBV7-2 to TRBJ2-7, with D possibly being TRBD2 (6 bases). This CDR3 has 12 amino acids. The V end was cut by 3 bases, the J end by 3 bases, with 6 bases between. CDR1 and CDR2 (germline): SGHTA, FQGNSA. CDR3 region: CASSLRDYEQYF. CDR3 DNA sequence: TGTGCCAGCAGCTTGCGGGACTACGAGCAGTACTTC.